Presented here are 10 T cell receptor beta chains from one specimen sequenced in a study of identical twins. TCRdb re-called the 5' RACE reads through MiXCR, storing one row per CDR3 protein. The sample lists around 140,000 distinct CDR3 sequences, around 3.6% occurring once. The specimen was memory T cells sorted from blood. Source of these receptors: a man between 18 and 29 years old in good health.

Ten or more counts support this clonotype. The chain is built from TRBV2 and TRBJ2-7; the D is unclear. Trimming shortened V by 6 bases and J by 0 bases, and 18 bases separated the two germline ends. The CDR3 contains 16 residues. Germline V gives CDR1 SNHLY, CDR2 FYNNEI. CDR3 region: CASSDLVPLYSYEQYV. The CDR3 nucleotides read TGTGCCAGCAGCGACCTCGTCCCGTTATACTCCTACGAGCAGTACGTC.

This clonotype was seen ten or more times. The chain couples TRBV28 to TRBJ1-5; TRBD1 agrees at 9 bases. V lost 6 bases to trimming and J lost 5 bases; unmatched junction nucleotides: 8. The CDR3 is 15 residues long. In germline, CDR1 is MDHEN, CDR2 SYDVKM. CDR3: CASRTPTGGYQPQHF. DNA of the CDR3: TGTGCCAGCAGAACCCCGACAGGGGGGTATCAGCCCCAGCATTTT.

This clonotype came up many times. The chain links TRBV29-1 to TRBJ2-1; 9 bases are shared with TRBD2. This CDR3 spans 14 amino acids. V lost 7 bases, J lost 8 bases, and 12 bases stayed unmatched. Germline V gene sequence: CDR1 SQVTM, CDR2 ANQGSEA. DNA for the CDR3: TGCAGCGCGGGGGCTAGCGGGGTGCGGGATGAGCAGTTCTTC. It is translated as CSAGASGVRDEQFF.

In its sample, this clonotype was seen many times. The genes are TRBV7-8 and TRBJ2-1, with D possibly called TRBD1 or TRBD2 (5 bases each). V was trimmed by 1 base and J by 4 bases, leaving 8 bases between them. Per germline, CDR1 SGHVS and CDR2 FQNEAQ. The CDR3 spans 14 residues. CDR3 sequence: CASSLGGVYNEQFF. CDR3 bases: TGTGCCAGCAGCTTAGGAGGGGTATACAATGAGCAGTTCTTC.

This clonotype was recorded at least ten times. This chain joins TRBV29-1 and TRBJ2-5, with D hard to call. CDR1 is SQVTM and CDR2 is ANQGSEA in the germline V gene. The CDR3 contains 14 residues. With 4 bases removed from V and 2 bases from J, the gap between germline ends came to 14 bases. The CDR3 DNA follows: TGCAGCGTTGCCCTTGGGTCTATACAAGAGACCCAGTACTTC. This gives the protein CSVALGSIQETQYF.

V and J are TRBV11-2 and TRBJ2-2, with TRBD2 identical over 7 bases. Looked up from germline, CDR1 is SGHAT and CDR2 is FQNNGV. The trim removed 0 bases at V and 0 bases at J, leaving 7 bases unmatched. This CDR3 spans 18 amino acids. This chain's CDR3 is CASSLDRAAGTNTGELFF. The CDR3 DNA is TGTGCCAGCAGCTTAGATAGGGCAGCGGGGACGAACACCGGGGAGCTGTTTTTT. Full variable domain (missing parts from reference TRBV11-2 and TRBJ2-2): EAGVAQSPRYKIIEKRQSVAFWCNPISGHATLYWYQQILGQGPKLLIQFQNNGVVDDSQLPKDRFSAERLKGVDSTLKIQPAKLEDSAVYLCASSLDRAAGTNTGELFFGEGSRLTVL.

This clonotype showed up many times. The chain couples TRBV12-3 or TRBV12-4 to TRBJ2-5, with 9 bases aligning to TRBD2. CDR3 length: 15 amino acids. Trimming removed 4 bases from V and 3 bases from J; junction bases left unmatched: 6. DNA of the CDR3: TGTGCCAGCAGTTATGTAGCGGGAGATAAAGAGACCCAGTACTTC. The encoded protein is CASSYVAGDKETQYF.

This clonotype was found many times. The CDR3 DNA is TGTGCCACCAGTGATCGGGGGACAGATACGCAGTATTTT. Translated: CATSDRGTDTQYF. V and J are TRBV24-1 and TRBJ2-3, with D possibly being TRBD2 (6 bases). The CDR3 consists of 13 residues. The ends were cut back, 3 bases at V and 3 bases at J, with 6 bases in the middle. CDR1 KGHDR and CDR2 SFDVKD come from the germline V gene.

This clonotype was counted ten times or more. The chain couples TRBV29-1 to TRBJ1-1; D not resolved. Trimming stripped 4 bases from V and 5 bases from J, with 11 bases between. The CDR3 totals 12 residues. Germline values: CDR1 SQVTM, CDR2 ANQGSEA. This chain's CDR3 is CSVGKGGTEAFF. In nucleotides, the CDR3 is TGCAGCGTTGGGAAGGGTGGAACTGAAGCTTTCTTT.

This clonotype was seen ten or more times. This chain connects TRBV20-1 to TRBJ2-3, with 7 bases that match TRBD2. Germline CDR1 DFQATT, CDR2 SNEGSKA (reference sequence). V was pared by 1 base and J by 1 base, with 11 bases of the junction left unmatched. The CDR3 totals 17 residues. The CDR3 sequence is CSARGSPQSGGTDTQYF. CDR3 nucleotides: TGCAGTGCTAGAGGAAGCCCCCAGAGCGGGGGCACAGATACGCAGTATTTT.